This entry lists 17 T cell receptor beta chains sequenced from one sample in a study of Tregs in tolerant kidney transplant recipients. Here immunoSEQ multiplex PCR was the method, and the copy in TCRdb shows in-frame clones only, minus some. Among about 15,000 clones, around three quarters were seen once, and the ten largest hold under 2%. Source: Tregs from blood, taken before the transplant. The receptors were gathered from a human donor who received a combined kidney and bone marrow transplant.

V is TRBV6-5 and J is TRBJ2-2, with a tentative D call TRBD1 (6 bases). This CDR3 region has 15 residues. The V gene lost 0 bases and the J gene lost 4 bases, with 9 bases spanning the gap. Germline loops: CDR1 MNHEY, CDR2 SVGAGI. The CDR3 nucleotides are TGTGCCAGCAGTTACTCGACACAGGGCACCGGGGAGCTGTTTTTT. This translates into CASSYSTQGTGELFF.

CDR3 region: CASTSGGATDTQYF. The CDR3 DNA is TGCGCCAGCACCTCCGGGGGAGCCACAGATACGCAGTATTTT. The rearrangement uses TRBV10-1 and TRBJ2-3; D may be TRBD2 (6 bases). Germline V CDR1 and CDR2: WNHNN, SYGVQD (reference sequence). The CDR3 totals 14 residues. V was pared by 7 bases and J by 2 bases, with 13 bases between.

The V call is TRBV6-1, the J call TRBJ1-2; 9 nucleotides match TRBD1. This CDR3 has 13 residues. V gave up 10 bases and J gave up 7 bases; unmatched junction bases: 10. Germline loops: CDR1 MNHNS, CDR2 SASEGT. The CDR3 region is CAIANTGGRGYTF. The CDR3 nucleotides read TGTGCCATCGCGAATACAGGGGGCCGTGGCTACACCTTC.

The rearrangement uses TRBV28 and TRBJ1-2, with 10 bases that match TRBD1. V gave up 7 bases and J gave up 2 bases; unmatched junction bases: 16. The CDR3 is 18 residues long. From germline, CDR1 is MDHEN and CDR2 SYDVKM. CDR3 nucleotide sequence: TGTGCCAGCAACTCCGTCGGGACAGGGGTTTTGAGGAACTATGGCTACACCTTC. Amino acids: CASNSVGTGVLRNYGYTF.

The CDR3 nucleotides read TGTGCCAGCAGCCTGTACGGGAAGGGGGCCGGCGGAACTAATGAAAAACTGTTTTTT. Amino acid sequence: CASSLYGKGAGGTNEKLFF. This sequence joins TRBV11-2 and TRBJ1-4; 7 nucleotides agree with TRBD1. The CDR3 contains 19 residues. Germline lookup yields CDR1 SGHAT and CDR2 FQNNGV. Trimming at V came to 5 bases and at J to 1 base, leaving 16 bases not matched to a gene.

The chain recombines TRBV4-3 with TRBJ1-5, with D possibly matching TRBD1 (6 bases). V shed 4 bases and J shed 6 bases, with 10 bases lying between them. Per germline, CDR1 LGHNA and CDR2 YSLEER. The CDR3 totals 13 residues. The CDR3 DNA reads as TGCGCCAGCAGCCTCGACAGGCTTCAGCCCCAGCATTTT. This encodes CASSLDRLQPQHF.

The CDR3 loop is CASSLGRGSWQFF. CDR3 nucleotide sequence: TGTGCCAGCAGCTTAGGGCGGGGATCTTGGCAGTTCTTC. J is TRBJ2-1 and V is TRBV5-6, with D possibly matching TRBD2 (6 bases). CDR3 length equals 13 residues. The germline gives CDR1 SGHDT, CDR2 YYEEEE. With 2 bases removed from V and 12 bases from J, the gap between germline ends came to 15 bases.

The chain is built from TRBV6-6 and TRBJ1-5; the D is unclear. This CDR3 contains 14 residues. Trimming left V 0 bases short and J 0 bases short, with 3 bases between. From germline, CDR1 is MNHNY and CDR2 SVGAGI (reference sequence). The CDR3 DNA is TGTGCCAGCAGTTACTCCAATAGCAATCAGCCCCAGCATTTT. Translated: CASSYSNSNQPQHF.

The chain links TRBV29-1 to TRBJ2-5; TRBD1 matches 8 bases. Germline-derived CDR1 and CDR2 are SQVTM and ANQGSEA. Trimming cost V 4 bases and J 2 bases; bases outside gene matches: 6. CDR3 size: 14 residues. The DNA for the CDR3 is TGCAGCGTTGGGTTTGGGACAGGACAAGAGACCCAGTACTTC. It is translated as CSVGFGTGQETQYF.

This sequence joins TRBV1 and TRBJ2-3; TRBD2, the D gene given by the table, was not confirmed from the DNA. TRBV1 is recorded as a pseudogene. This CDR3 comprises 18 residues. This CDR3 is CTSSPRTSARLSTDTQYF. CDR3 coding DNA: TGCACCAGCAGCCCTCGGACTAGCGCACGGCTTAGCACAGATACGCAGTATTTT.

The chain employs TRBV18 and TRBJ1-4, with D hard to call. Germline CDR1 KGHSH, CDR2 LQKENI. Trimming took 6 bases from V and 0 from J, leaving 11 bases between them. The CDR3 extends over 15 amino acids. CDR3 region: CASSPGVATNEKLFF. CDR3 coding DNA: TGTGCCAGCTCGCCGGGAGTAGCAACTAATGAAAAACTGTTTTTT.

The chain joins TRBV5-1 to TRBJ1-1; D perhaps matches TRBD1 (5 bases). Trimming pared 5 bases from V and 4 bases from J, leaving 12 bases between. This CDR3 has 13 amino acids. Germline V gives CDR1 SGHRS, CDR2 YFSETQ. This CDR3 reads CASRSAGGTEAFF. In DNA form, the CDR3 reads TGCGCCAGCAGGTCGGCGGGGGGCACTGAAGCTTTCTTT.

This sequence joins TRBV7-9 and TRBJ2-5; weak D call: TRBD1 (5 bases). The CDR3 extends over 14 amino acids. Germline CDR1 SEHNR, CDR2 FQNEAQ (reference sequence). Trimming cost V 2 bases and J 2 bases, with 9 bases left between them. CDR3 amino acids: CASSLYAGQETQYF. The CDR3 DNA reads TGTGCCAGCAGCTTATATGCAGGGCAAGAGACCCAGTACTTC.

This chain links TRBV18 with TRBJ2-1; D gene unclear. The CDR3 sequence is 16 residues long. CDR1 is KGHSH and CDR2 is LQKENI in the germline V gene. The V end lost 3 bases, the J end lost 2 bases, and 14 bases lay between the germline ends. The CDR3 here is CASSPKVTSPYNEQFF. CDR3 DNA sequence: TGTGCCAGCTCACCGAAAGTGACTTCACCCTACAATGAGCAGTTCTTC.

The chain combines TRBV28 with TRBJ1-3; the match to TRBD1 covers 9 bases. The CDR3 is 17 residues long. The germline V gene has CDR1 MDHEN and CDR2 SYDVKM. Trimming cost V 5 bases and J 0 bases; bases outside gene matches: 8. In DNA form, the CDR3 reads TGTGCCAGCAGTCGCCGGACAGGGGCCTTCTCTGGAAACACCATATATTTT. It is translated as CASSRRTGAFSGNTIYF.

V is TRBV6-6 and J is TRBJ2-3; D is perhaps TRBD2 (5 bases). This CDR3 contains 14 residues. The germline V gene has CDR1 MNHNY and CDR2 SVGAGI (reference sequence). With 2 bases removed from V and 0 bases from J, the gap between germline ends came to 6 bases. The CDR3 is CASSYRGSTDTQYF. The CDR3 DNA sequence: TGTGCCAGCAGTTACCGGGGTAGCACAGATACGCAGTATTTT.

The chain is built from TRBV7-2 and TRBJ2-5; no clear D gene. The CDR3 length is 14 residues. CDR1 and CDR2 (germline): SGHTA, FQGNSA. Trimming stripped 0 bases from V and 5 bases from J, with 10 bases between. The CDR3 DNA sequence: TGTGCCAGCAGCTTAGCGCTAGGTTGGGAGACCCAGTACTTC. Translation: CASSLALGWETQYF.